These T cell receptor beta chains were read from a single sample in a study of CD8 T cells in Susac syndrome. Using its own MiXCR run on the immunoSEQ multiplex PCR reads, TCRdb lists one record per CDR3 protein. Of 65,000 to 100,000 distinct CDR3 sequences listed, approximately 96% are singletons. Sample: CD8+ T cells from PBMCs. The receptor set was obtained from a human donor with Susac syndrome. Each CDR3 is given with its conserved first and last residue. D genes are given only for firm matches. The listing skips clone size in some rows; elsewhere it reads once, few, many or a size class.

-,-,TRBV4-1,TRBJ2-1,TGCGCCAGCAGCCGAGGGCAGGGATACAATGAGCAGTTCTTC,CASSRGQGYNEQFF
-,-,TRBV29-1,TRBJ1-1,TGCAGCGTTGTTGATTGGGAAGGCATGAGAACTGAAGCTTTCTTT,CSVVDWEGMRTEAFF
-,-,TRBV11-2,TRBJ1-1,TGTGCCAGCAGCTTAATAAGGGTATCATTCCCTGAAGCTTTCTTT,CASSLIRVSFPEAFF
TRBD2,-,TRBV20-1,TRBJ2-7,TGCAGTGCCGGCGCGGGGGGCTACGAGCAGTACTTC,CSAGAGGYEQYF
TRBD1,-,TRBV28,TRBJ1-5,TGTGCCAGCAGGACACAGGGGCATCAGCCCCAGCATTTT,CASRTQGHQPQHF
-,-,TRBV19,TRBJ1-2,TGTGCCAGTAGGACGAGAGACGGGGGGTCGGGCGGCTACACCTTC,CASRTRDGGSGGYTF
-,-,TRBV4-3,TRBJ2-5,TGCGCCAGCAGCCAAGAGAACAGCGGAGAGACCCAGTACTTC,CASSQENSGETQYF
-,-,TRBV12-3/TRBV12-4,TRBJ2-1,TGTGCCAGCAGTTTAGCCTTTACGACCGAGCAGTTCTTC,CASSLAFTTEQFF
-,-,TRBV11-2,TRBJ2-5,TGTGCCAGCGCCGGGGGACAGCGGGAGTGGGCAGAGACCCAGTACTTC,CASAGGQREWAETQYF
-,-,TRBV9,TRBJ1-5,TGTGCCAGCAGCGCGGGACCGCTTAGCAATCAGCCCCAGCATTTT,CASSAGPLSNQPQHF
-,-,TRBV15,TRBJ1-2,TGTGCCACCAGCAGAGCAGGGACAAAGAACTATGGCTACACCTTC,CATSRAGTKNYGYTF
-,-,TRBV27,TRBJ1-2,TGTGCCAGCAGTTTATACTTTTCCTCCGGCTACACCTTC,CASSLYFSSGYTF
-,-,TRBV19,TRBJ2-1,TGTGCCAGTACCCAGACAGGTCCCAATGAGCAGTTCTTC,CASTQTGPNEQFF
TRBD2,-,TRBV29-1,TRBJ2-7,TGCAGCGTTGGGGGGGGGATCGACTACGAGCAGTACTTC,CSVGGGIDYEQYF
-,-,TRBV11-2,TRBJ1-1,TGTGCCAGCAGCCCGAGGAACACTGAAGCTTTCTTT,CASSPRNTEAFF
-,-,TRBV29-1,TRBJ2-2,TGCAGCGTTGGTGGCACCGGGGAGCTGTTTTTT,CSVGGTGELFF
-,-,TRBV6-1,TRBJ2-4,TGTGCCAGACGTCGCAACCATACCCTTCTCTACTTC,CARRRNHTLLYF
-,once,TRBV18,TRBJ1-5,TGTGCCAGCTCACCACGATTGGGCAGGGGTGGGTCCAATCAGCCCCAGCATTTT,CASSPRLGRGGSNQPQHF
-,-,TRBV19,TRBJ1-5,TGTGCCAGTAGGGCCGGAGGCGGAAATCAGCCCCAGCATTTT,CASRAGGGNQPQHF
-,-,TRBV20-1,TRBJ1-1,TGCAGTGCTAGAGCGGGCACTGAAGCTTTCTTT,CSARAGTEAFF
-,-,TRBV25-1,TRBJ1-1,TGTGCCAGCAGTGGGGGGGCGATAGGTACTGAAGCTTTCTTT,CASSGGAIGTEAFF
TRBD1,-,TRBV29-1,TRBJ2-3,TGCAGCGTTATATCAACAGGGGTTATAGATACGCAGTATTTT,CSVISTGVIDTQYF
-,-,TRBV30,TRBJ2-1,TGTGCCTGGAGTGTATTGTCGCTTTTGGGGGATGAGCAGTTCTTC,CAWSVLSLLGDEQFF
-,once,TRBV3-1,TRBJ1-5,TGTGCCAGCAGCCAGGATTTTACTCAGCCCCAGCATTTT,CASSQDFTQPQHF
TRBD1,-,TRBV20-1,TRBJ1-1,TGCAGTGCTAGATCGCTCGGGGACAGTGAAGCTTTCTTT,CSARSLGDSEAFF
-,-,TRBV28,TRBJ1-4,TGTGCCAGCGCCGGGACTCATGAAAAACTGTTTTTT,CASAGTHEKLFF
-,-,TRBV9,TRBJ1-1,TGTGCCAGCAGCACCCCCCCCTTTGAAGCTTTCTTT,CASSTPPFEAFF
-,-,TRBV28,TRBJ1-5,TGTGCCAGCAGTTCTATAGAGATTGAGCCCCAGCATTTT,CASSSIEIEPQHF
-,once,TRBV29-1,TRBJ2-3,TGCAGCGTTGAAGGGGGTAGATCGGGCACAGATACGCAGTATTTT,CSVEGGRSGTDTQYF
-,-,TRBV9,TRBJ1-1,TGTGCCAGCAGCGTAGTCCACGGGAGGAACACTGAAGCTTTCTTT,CASSVVHGRNTEAFF
-,-,TRBV15,TRBJ2-5,TGTGCCACCCGGTGGGGCGGCTCCCCAGGGGAGACCCAGTACTTC,CATRWGGSPGETQYF
-,-,TRBV12-3/TRBV12-4,TRBJ2-1,TGTGCCAGCAGTTTCCTACACAATGAGCAGTTCTTC,CASSFLHNEQFF
TRBD1,-,TRBV29-1,TRBJ1-2,TGCAGCGCGACAGGGAACTATGGCTACACCTTC,CSATGNYGYTF
TRBD1,once,TRBV7-8,TRBJ2-7,TGTGCCAGCAGCCCTAGGCTCCCAGGGGGCTCTGACGAGCAGTACTTC,CASSPRLPGGSDEQYF
TRBD2,-,TRBV11-2,TRBJ2-1,TGTGCCAGCAGCTTAGAGACAAGCGGGGGGATGACATACAATGAGCAGTTCTTC,CASSLETSGGMTYNEQFF
-,-,TRBV5-6,TRBJ2-6,TGTGCCAGCAGCGGCGGCTCCTCTGGGGCCAACGTCCTGACTTTC,CASSGGSSGANVLTF
-,-,TRBV9,TRBJ2-1,TGTGCCAGCAGCGTAGATGGAGCGACCAATGAGCAGTTCTTC,CASSVDGATNEQFF
-,-,TRBV20-1,TRBJ1-4,TGCAGTGCTAGGGAGACAGTTAAACTGTTTTTT,CSARETVKLFF
-,-,TRBV9,TRBJ2-1,TGTGCCAGCAGCGTAGATGGTCCCTACAATGAGCAGTTCTTC,CASSVDGPYNEQFF